Given below is one TCR beta chain in context. The entry originates in a study of blood T cell repertoires in COVID-19. This CDR3 comprises 18 residues. Per the germline V gene, CDR1 is SGHRS and CDR2 is YFSETQ. Trimming at V came to 0 bases and at J to 3 bases, leaving 12 bases not matched to a gene. Assay used: immunoSEQ multiplex PCR; TCRdb lists only in-frame clones, some missing. The data hold approximately 670,000 clones, with 90% observed a single time. The source is a woman younger than 30 with acute or convalescent COVID-19. The rearrangement links TRBV5-1 to TRBJ2-3; 8 bases line up with TRBD2. Sequencing input: peripheral blood. CDR3 DNA sequence: TGCGCCAGCAGCTTGGTGGGTCAGGAGGCGGGGGGAACAGATACGCAGTATTTT. Protein sequence: CASSLVGQEAGGTDTQYF.